These 17 T cell receptor beta chains came from one sample sequenced in a study of identical twins. In TCRdb, the 5' RACE reads were re-called with MiXCR into one record per CDR3 protein. The data contain hundreds of thousands of distinct CDR3 sequences, 20% to 25% of them singletons. These records were also assigned to another study, of T cells expressing NK-cell markers.

Input material: PBMCs. These TCRs come from a woman under 30 in good health.

This clonotype appeared a few times. The chain couples TRBV5-1 to TRBJ2-3, with 7 bases aligning to TRBD1. CDR1 is SGHRS, CDR2 YFSETQ, per germline. V dropped 7 bases and J dropped 1; count of bases not matched to a gene: 9. The CDR3 sequence is 15 residues long. CDR3 in amino acids: CASALTGTGTDTQYF. The CDR3 DNA reads TGCGCCAGCGCACTCACCGGGACAGGCACAGATACGCAGTATTTT.

The V gene is TRBV24-1, the J gene TRBJ2-5; D may be TRBD2 (6 bases). CDR1 and CDR2 from the germline V gene are KGHDR and SFDVKD. The CDR3 loop spans 15 amino acids. V was pared by 2 bases and J by 5 bases, with 14 bases between. In DNA form, the CDR3 reads TGTGCCACCAGTGATTCGCGTTCCGCGGGGGAGACCCAGTACTTC. It codes for CATSDSRSAGETQYF.

The sample holds a few counts of this clonotype. The chain recombines TRBV7-6 with TRBJ2-1, with 11 bases fitting TRBD2. J lost 7 bases, V lost 1 base, and 6 bases had no gene match. From germline, CDR1 is SGHVS and CDR2 FNYEAQ. The CDR3 is 16 amino acids. Here the CDR3 reads CASSLVATSGKNEQFF. The CDR3 bases are TGTGCCAGCAGCTTAGTAGCGACTAGCGGGAAGAATGAGCAGTTCTTC.

This chain links TRBV4-3 with TRBJ2-1; 10 positions match TRBD2. Germline assignment: CDR1 LGHNA and CDR2 YSLEER. This CDR3 region has 18 residues. V gave up 1 base and J gave up 7 bases; unmatched junction bases: 13. In nucleotides, the CDR3 is TGCGCCAGCAGCCAAGTGCTGTTAGCGGGAGGTTCGAGGAATGAGCAGTTCTTC. Amino acids: CASSQVLLAGGSRNEQFF.

This clonotype appeared many times. The V call is TRBV20-1, the J call TRBJ2-2; D not resolved. V was cut by 2 bases and J by 5 bases, with 9 bases left in between. There are 13 residues in the CDR3. CDR1 is DFQATT and CDR2 is SNEGSKA in the germline V gene (reference sequence). The CDR3, as DNA: TGCAGTGCTAGACGGGTTGAGACCGGGGAGCTGTTTTTT. Encoded protein: CSARRVETGELFF.

This clonotype was seen a few times. The chain couples TRBV9 to TRBJ1-2; no reliable D call. The CDR3 spans 14 residues. The germline V and J ends were trimmed by 4 bases and 4 bases, with 14 bases remaining between them. Germline values: CDR1 SGDLS, CDR2 YYNGEE. The CDR3 nucleotides read TGTGCCAGCAGCATTATTGAGGATACCTATGGCTACACCTTC. It yields the protein CASSIIEDTYGYTF.

Only a few counts were recorded for this clonotype. The chain carries TRBV5-1 and TRBJ1-1; D remains ambiguous. The V gene's germline CDR1 is SGHRS and CDR2 YFSETQ. Trimming pared 0 bases from V and 4 bases from J, leaving 13 bases between. The CDR3 sequence is 15 residues long. The CDR3 loop is CASSLAETLGTEAFF. As DNA, the CDR3 is TGCGCCAGCAGCTTGGCTGAGACGTTGGGCACTGAAGCTTTCTTT.

The table lists this clonotype with a few counts. The chain has TRBV5-1 and TRBJ1-6; TRBD1 might be the D (5 bases). The germline V gene encodes CDR1 SGHRS and CDR2 YFSETQ. V lost 1 base and J 6 bases, leaving 11 bases between the germline ends. The CDR3 is made up of 15 amino acids. The CDR3 DNA reads as TGCGCCAGCAGCTTGTGGGACGGGGGTAATTCACCCCTCCACTTT. Translating it yields CASSLWDGGNSPLHF.

This clonotype appeared a few times. CDR3 sequence (DNA): TGCGCCAGCAGCTTACTGACAGGGGGCACTGAAGCTTTCTTT. Translating it yields CASSLLTGGTEAFF. The V gene is TRBV5-1, the J gene TRBJ1-1; 9 bases agree with TRBD1. The CDR3 is 14 residues long. Per the germline V gene, CDR1 is SGHRS and CDR2 is YFSETQ. V shed 2 bases, J shed 4 bases, and the junction held 3 bases outside the gene matches. The full variable domain, rest sourced from reference TRBV5-1 and TRBJ1-1, is KAGVTQTPRYLIKTRGQQVTLSCSPISGHRSVSWYQQTPGQGLQFLFEYFSETQRNKGNFPGRFSGRQFSNSRSEMNVSTLELGDSALYLCASSLLTGGTEAFFGQGTRLTVV.

This clonotype has just a few counts. This chain connects TRBV7-3 to TRBJ2-3; tentative D call: TRBD2 (6 bases). The CDR3 runs 15 residues. Trimming removed 5 bases at V and 1 base at J, with 13 bases between. The germline CDR1 and CDR2 sequences are SGHTA and FQGTGA. The DNA of the CDR3 is TGTGCCAGCAGCAACTCGGGGGACCGCACAGATACGCAGTATTTT. This encodes CASSNSGDRTDTQYF.

This chain links TRBV7-2 with TRBJ2-5; 10 positions match TRBD1. V was clipped by 0 bases and J by 5 bases; unmatched bases: 3. There are 15 residues in the CDR3. Germline assignment: CDR1 SGHTA and CDR2 FQGNSA. The CDR3 bases are TGTGCCAGCAGCTTAGCGGGACAGGGGTGGGAGACCCAGTACTTC. Protein: CASSLAGQGWETQYF.

The table lists this clonotype with a few counts. V is TRBV9 and J is TRBJ2-1; D unresolved. Germline CDR1 SGDLS, CDR2 YYNGEE. The CDR3 sequence is 12 residues long. Trimming shortened V by 4 bases and J by 11 bases, and 13 bases separated the two germline ends. In nucleotides, the CDR3 is TGTGCCAGCAGCTCCCCCCCTGGTAAGCAGTTCTTC. Amino acids: CASSSPPGKQFF.

This clonotype was counted only a few times. Germline is not matched at one junction end, which may reflect a read error. The DNA for the CDR3 is TGTGCCATCAGGAGAGTAGCGGCGGGAGGCTACCATGAGCAGTTCTTC. This translates into CAIRRVAAGGYHEQFF. The chain joins TRBV10-3 to TRBJ2-1; 8 nucleotides match TRBD2. This CDR3 is built from 16 residues. Germline values: CDR1 ENHRY, CDR2 SYGVKD.

CDR3 in amino acids: CASSLFGTGNTEAFF. CDR3 nucleotides: TGCGCCAGCAGCTTGTTTGGGACAGGGAACACTGAAGCTTTCTTT. The genes are TRBV5-1 and TRBJ1-1, with TRBD1 matching 8 bases. CDR3 length equals 15 residues. From germline, CDR1 is SGHRS and CDR2 YFSETQ. The ends lost 1 base at V and 1 base at J; junction bases unmatched: 3.

The J gene is TRBJ2-1, the V gene TRBV7-9, with 8 bases that match TRBD2. The CDR3 covers 16 residues. V trimming: 6 bases; J trimming: 4 bases; junction bases outside the gene matches: 11. Per the germline V gene, CDR1 is SEHNR and CDR2 is FQNEAQ (reference sequence). CDR3 region: CASSPSGGTGYNEQFF. As DNA, the CDR3 is TGTGCCAGCAGTCCCAGCGGGGGTACGGGGTACAATGAGCAGTTCTTC.

This clonotype was observed once. The V call is TRBV12-3 or TRBV12-4, the J call TRBJ2-1, with 14 bases aligning to TRBD2. Trimming removed 4 bases from V and 8 bases from J; junction bases left unmatched: 7. This CDR3 comprises 16 residues. The chain's CDR3 is CASSSQTSGRAYEQFF. The CDR3 nucleotides read TGTGCCAGCAGTTCCCAGACTAGCGGGAGGGCCTATGAGCAGTTCTTC.

This clonotype was seen a few times. The chain joins TRBV10-3 to TRBJ1-2, with D possibly being TRBD1 (5 bases). The CDR3 has 13 residues. Germline V gene sequence: CDR1 ENHRY, CDR2 SYGVKD. The V and J ends lost 6 bases and 3 bases respectively, with 11 bases between them. Written as DNA, the CDR3 is TGTGCCATCAGCTATGGGACCGACTATGGCTACACCTTC. Residues: CAISYGTDYGYTF.